The T cell receptor beta chain described here comes from a study of blood T cell repertoires in COVID-19. The CDR3 covers 18 residues. The ends were cut back, 0 bases at V and 2 bases at J, with 20 bases in the middle. CDR1 and CDR2 (germline): SGHTS, YDEGEE. Authors' processing steps: Reference gene primer amplification gave nucleated cell count estimates. Here immunoSEQ multiplex PCR was the method, and the copy in TCRdb shows in-frame clones only, minus some. The D gene and trimming were derived from the DNA, and the V and J assignments and clone size from that table. The table has about 150,000 clones, approximately 88% seen once.

The TCR originated in a man between 18 and 35 years old with active or convalescent COVID-19. The sequenced sample consisted of peripheral blood. The chain couples TRBV5-8 to TRBJ1-2, with D perhaps matching TRBD1 (5 bases). The CDR3 reads CASSLGRVSGKGNYGYTF. The CDR3 region has the DNA TGTGCCAGCAGCTTGGGCCGCGTCTCAGGGAAGGGAAACTATGGCTACACCTTC.